This T cell receptor beta chain is from a study of T-cell memory formation after mild COVID-19. Overall study: TCR clusters were largely donor specific. Study-wide findings and caveats: Contracting clones from day 15 to 85 had balanced CD4/CD8; later expanders favoured CD4+. CD4+ contracting clones were found mainly in CM and EM, and CD8+ ones in EMRA. Second-wave clones peaking on day 37 lacked confirmed SARS-CoV-2 specificity.

This clonotype turned up a few times. The target antigen is unknown. TCRdb reprocessed the 5' RACE reads via MiXCR and lists one record per CDR3 protein. The data hold some 410,000 distinct CDR3 sequences, with more than 20% observed a single time. The sample taken for sequencing was PBMCs or a T cell subset sorted from them (not recorded which). This clonotype was sampled from an adult woman who had mild COVID-19 (a few samples of this study predate the infection). Cell type and time point are not known.

This CDR3 is CASSLGRKGEKLFF. The CDR3 DNA reads TGTGCCAGCAGTTTGGGTCGGAAGGGCGAAAAACTGTTTTTT. This rearrangement joins TRBV6-5 to TRBJ1-4; D not resolved. Germline CDR1 and CDR2: MNHEY and SVGAGI. Trimming pared 4 bases from V and 8 bases from J, leaving 14 bases between. This CDR3 region has 14 residues.